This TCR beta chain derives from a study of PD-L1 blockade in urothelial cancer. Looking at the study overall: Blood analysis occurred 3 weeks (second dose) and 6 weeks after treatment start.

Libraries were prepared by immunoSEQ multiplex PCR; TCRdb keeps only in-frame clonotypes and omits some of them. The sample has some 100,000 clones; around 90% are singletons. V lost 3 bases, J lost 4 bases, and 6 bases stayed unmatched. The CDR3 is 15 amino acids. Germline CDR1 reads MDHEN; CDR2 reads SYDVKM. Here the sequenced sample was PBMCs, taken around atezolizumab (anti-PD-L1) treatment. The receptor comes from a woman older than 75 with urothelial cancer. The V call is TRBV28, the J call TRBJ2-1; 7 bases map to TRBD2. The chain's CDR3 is CASSFGGRAYNEQFF. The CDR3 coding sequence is TGTGCCAGCAGTTTCGGTGGGAGGGCTTACAATGAGCAGTTCTTC.